This T cell receptor beta chain was captured by sequencing in a study of immune cell composition in non-small cell lung cancer. Findings and limits, study-wide: Roughly 80% of squamous and under 35% of adenocarcinoma cases had tumour-associated clones >0.5%.

Clones were read by immunoSEQ multiplex PCR, and TCRdb kept only the in-frame ones, dropping some. The sample has around 8,000 clones; about 70% are singletons. Concerning this clone itself: Its antigen is unknown.

Germline V lookup: CDR1 MNHNS, CDR2 SASEGT. The CDR3 contains 13 residues. V lost 6 bases to trimming and J lost 7 bases; unmatched junction nucleotides: 8. This chain connects TRBV6-1 to TRBJ1-2; 7 nucleotides agree with TRBD1. Input material: lung tumor tissue. The TCR was taken from a human donor with non-small cell lung cancer. CDR3 in DNA: TGTGCCAGCAGCCACAGGGGCCGGGGTGGCTACACCTTC. Protein product: CASSHRGRGGYTF.